A single sample gave rise to the 19 T cell receptor beta chains below, sequenced in a study of early T cells in non-severe SARS-CoV-2 infection. TCRdb ran MiXCR on the 5' RACE reads and lists one entry per CDR3 protein. Here the sample spans approximately 30,000 distinct CDR3 sequences, roughly 6.6% being singletons. This specimen consisted of whole blood, obtained at baseline. The source of these receptors is an adult who was a healthcare worker with PCR-confirmed SARS-CoV-2 infection or an uninfected control (not recorded which).

A remark on this clonotype: It may be a read error: a sequence one base away is much more abundant. The chain employs TRBV24-1 and TRBJ2-3; D is uncertain. Per the germline V gene, CDR1 is KGHDR and CDR2 is SFDVKD. The CDR3 has 13 residues. CDR3 in amino acids: CATSDSDTDMQYF. In DNA, the CDR3 is TGTGCCACCAGTGATAGCGACACAGATATGCAGTATTTT.

V is TRBV29-1 and J is TRBJ2-1; D may be TRBD1 (6 bases). The CDR3 spans 11 residues. Germline V gives CDR1 SQVTM, CDR2 ANQGSEA. The V gene lost 7 bases and the J gene lost 7 bases, with 11 bases spanning the gap. The chain's CDR3 is CSGGQRNEQFF. Written as DNA, the CDR3 is TGCAGCGGAGGACAGAGGAATGAGCAGTTCTTC.

Only a few counts were recorded for this clonotype. The J gene is TRBJ1-1, the V gene TRBV7-9, with a weak D call TRBD1 (6 bases). Trimming removed 3 bases at V and 8 bases at J, with 7 bases between. In germline, CDR1 is SEHNR, CDR2 FQNEAQ (reference sequence). This CDR3 has 11 residues. The CDR3 region has the DNA TGTGCCAGCAGCTTGGGACAAGAAGCTTTCTTT. As protein: CASSLGQEAFF.

J is TRBJ2-3 and V is TRBV5-4, with D tentatively TRBD2 (5 bases). Looked up from germline, CDR1 is SGHNT and CDR2 is YYREEE (reference sequence). V was trimmed by 0 bases and J by 9 bases, leaving 11 bases between them. The CDR3 runs to 13 residues. DNA for the CDR3: TGTGCCAGCAGCTTGGCGGCGGAGGAAACGCAGTATTTT. As protein: CASSLAAEETQYF.

V is TRBV29-1 and J is TRBJ2-5, with TRBD2 matching over 9 bases. Per germline, CDR1 SQVTM and CDR2 ANQGSEA. The CDR3 contains 15 residues. The J segment lost 3 bases and the V segment lost 6 bases, leaving 11 bases of the junction unmatched. The CDR3 nucleotides read TGCAGCGTCAAGGGGAGACTAGCGGAAAAAGAGACCCAGTACTTC. Translating it yields CSVKGRLAEKETQYF.

The V and J genes are TRBV7-2 and TRBJ2-1; D might be TRBD1 (6 bases). Germline V lookup: CDR1 SGHTA, CDR2 FQGNSA. The ends were cut back, 5 bases at V and 6 bases at J, with 17 bases in the middle. The CDR3 totals 15 residues. The CDR3 bases are TGTGCCAGCAGCCTGGACAGAGCATACATCAATGAGCAGTTCTTC. Its translation: CASSLDRAYINEQFF.

This clonotype was seen a handful of times. The chain has TRBV6-5 and TRBJ2-7; D is ambiguous. Per the germline V gene, CDR1 is MNHEY and CDR2 is SVGAGI. The CDR3 runs 15 residues. The V and J ends lost 0 bases and 1 base respectively, with 10 bases between them. The DNA of the CDR3 is TGTGCCAGCAGTTACTCGCCTCTAATTTCCTACGAGCAGTACTTC. Amino acid sequence: CASSYSPLISYEQYF.

There are many counts of this clonotype. V usage is TRBV20-1 and J usage is TRBJ2-5; 11 bases are a match to TRBD2. This CDR3 region has 13 residues. From germline, CDR1 is DFQATT and CDR2 SNEGSKA (reference sequence). Trimming at V came to 7 bases and at J to 4 bases, leaving 5 bases not matched to a gene. CDR3 bases: TGCAGTGTAGCGGGAGGGAATCCAGAGACCCAGTACTTC. Encoded protein: CSVAGGNPETQYF.

This CDR3 reads CATGYTDEQFF. The CDR3 coding sequence is TGTGCCACAGGGTACACCGATGAGCAGTTCTTC. This rearrangement joins TRBV6-6 to TRBJ2-1; a weak D match, TRBD1 (5 bases). Trimming shortened V by 10 bases and J by 8 bases, and 12 bases separated the two germline ends. This CDR3 region has 11 residues. CDR1 MNHNY and CDR2 SVGAGI come from the germline V gene (reference sequence).

This CDR3 reads CASSLVGGGSTEAFF. The CDR3 nucleotides are TGTGCCAGCAGCCTAGTTGGTGGAGGTAGCACTGAAGCTTTCTTT. The chain carries TRBV5-4 and TRBJ1-1; D call uncertain. The CDR3 covers 15 residues. Per germline, CDR1 SGHNT and CDR2 YYREEE (reference sequence). The V end was cut by 4 bases, the J end by 4 bases, with 17 bases between.

At least ten counts were recorded for this clonotype. The chain uses TRBV11-2 and TRBJ2-5; D is uncertain. Germline lookup yields CDR1 SGHAT and CDR2 FQNNGV. V lost 2 bases and J 5 bases, leaving 6 bases between the germline ends. The CDR3 loop spans 12 amino acids. CDR3 residues: CASSLQRETQYF. CDR3 nucleotide sequence: TGTGCCAGCAGCTTACAGCGTGAGACCCAGTACTTC.

V usage is TRBV19 and J usage is TRBJ2-1; TRBD2 matches at 10 bases. J gave up 13 bases and V 0 bases, and 9 bases lay outside the gene matches. This CDR3 is 15 amino acids long. The germline CDR1 and CDR2 sequences are LNHDA and SQIVND (reference sequence). The CDR3 protein is CASSIDTGTSAKQFF. The CDR3 coding sequence is TGTGCCAGTAGTATAGATACCGGGACTAGCGCGAAACAGTTCTTC.

By share, this clonotype ranks as medium-sized. This chain joins TRBV29-1 and TRBJ2-1, with 8 bases matching TRBD1. The junction had 14 bases not matched to a gene; V was cut back by 4 bases and J by 6 bases. The CDR3 is made up of 16 amino acids. Germline V gene lookup returns CDR1 SQVTM and CDR2 ANQGSEA. The CDR3 nucleotides read TGCAGCGTTGCGACCCACGGGACAGGAAGAATCAATGAGCAGTTCTTC. Its translation is CSVATHGTGRINEQFF.

The chain has TRBV29-1 and TRBJ1-6; 8 bases are a match to TRBD1. The germline gives CDR1 SQVTM, CDR2 ANQGSEA. With V trimmed by 4 bases and J by 4 bases, 6 bases remained unmatched. This CDR3 region has 15 residues. The CDR3 reads CSVATGGDYNSPLHF. CDR3 sequence (DNA): TGCAGCGTTGCAACAGGGGGTGATTATAATTCACCCCTCCACTTT.

This clonotype was detected only a few times. The chain uses TRBV2 and TRBJ2-5; 9 bases map to TRBD2. This CDR3 is built from 15 residues. The V gene end was trimmed by 2 bases and the J gene end by 4 bases; junction bases not matched to a gene: 5. The germline V gene has CDR1 SNHLY and CDR2 FYNNEI. CDR3 DNA sequence: TGTGCCAGCAGTGAACCGCTAGCGGGATTAGAGACCCAGTACTTC. Its translation is CASSEPLAGLETQYF.

This clonotype was observed at least ten times. The chain joins TRBV20-1 to TRBJ1-5, with unresolved D. Looked up from germline, CDR1 is DFQATT and CDR2 is SNEGSKA (reference sequence). Trimming shortened V by 6 bases and J by 2 bases, and 11 bases separated the two germline ends. The CDR3 has 13 amino acids. The CDR3 DNA reads TGCAGTGCCATGCCCGTTGGCAATCAGCCCCAGCATTTT. This translates into CSAMPVGNQPQHF.

This clonotype came up a few times. V and J are TRBV15 and TRBJ1-5, with D hard to call. The germline gives CDR1 LNHNV, CDR2 YYDKDF (reference sequence). The CDR3 has 16 residues. Trimming removed 0 bases at V and 2 bases at J, with 11 bases between. CDR3 sequence reads: CATSRDIGLGNQPQHF. For the CDR3, the DNA is TGTGCCACCAGCAGAGATATCGGGCTGGGCAATCAGCCCCAGCATTTT.

The chain uses TRBV6-1 and TRBJ2-3, with D tentatively TRBD1 (5 bases). The CDR3 contains 14 residues. Germline V gene lookup returns CDR1 MNHNS and CDR2 SASEGT. Between the trimmed V and J ends, which lost 1 base and 4 bases, there was a span of 9 bases. The CDR3 region has the DNA TGTGCCAGCAGTGAAGTAAGGGGCGCAGATACGCAGTATTTT. Encoded protein: CASSEVRGADTQYF.

This sequence joins TRBV20-1 and TRBJ1-5; D is ambiguous. Germline CDR1 reads DFQATT; CDR2 reads SNEGSKA (reference sequence). Trimming removed 4 bases at V and 2 bases at J, with 6 bases between. The CDR3 loop spans 12 amino acids. The CDR3 coding sequence is TGCAGTGCTACTCAAGGCAATCAGCCCCAGCATTTT. It specifies CSATQGNQPQHF.